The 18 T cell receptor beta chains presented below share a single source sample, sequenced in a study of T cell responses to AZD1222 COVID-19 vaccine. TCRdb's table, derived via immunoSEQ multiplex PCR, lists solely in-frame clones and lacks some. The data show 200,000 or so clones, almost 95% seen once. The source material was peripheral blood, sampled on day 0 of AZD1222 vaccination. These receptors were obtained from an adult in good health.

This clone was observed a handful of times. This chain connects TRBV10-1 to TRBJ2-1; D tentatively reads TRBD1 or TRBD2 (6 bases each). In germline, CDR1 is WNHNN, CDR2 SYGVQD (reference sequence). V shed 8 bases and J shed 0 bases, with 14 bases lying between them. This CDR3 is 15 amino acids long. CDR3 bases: TGCGCCAGCGCCTCGGGGGCCAGCTCCTACAATGAGCAGTTCTTC. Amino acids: CASASGASSYNEQFF.

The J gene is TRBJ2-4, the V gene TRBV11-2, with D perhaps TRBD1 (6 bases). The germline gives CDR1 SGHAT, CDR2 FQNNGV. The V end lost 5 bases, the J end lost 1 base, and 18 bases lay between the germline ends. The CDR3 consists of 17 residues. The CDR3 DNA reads TGTGCCAGCAGCCCTTTACTTCGGACAGCTGCCAAAAACATTCAGTACTTC. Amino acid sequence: CASSPLLRTAAKNIQYF.

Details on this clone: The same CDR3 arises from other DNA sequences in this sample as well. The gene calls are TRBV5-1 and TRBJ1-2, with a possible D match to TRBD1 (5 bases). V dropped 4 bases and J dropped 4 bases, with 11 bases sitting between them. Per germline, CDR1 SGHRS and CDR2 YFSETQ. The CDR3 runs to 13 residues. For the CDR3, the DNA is TGCGCCAGCAGCCCTGACAGTTCCTATGGCTACACCTTC. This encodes CASSPDSSYGYTF.

For the CDR3, the DNA is TGCGCCAGCAGCTTGGAAGTGACAGGCTATGGCTACACCTTC. The encoded protein is CASSLEVTGYGYTF. This sequence joins TRBV5-1 and TRBJ1-2, with a tentative D call TRBD1 (6 bases). V was trimmed by 0 bases and J by 4 bases, leaving 10 bases between them. The CDR3 is 14 residues long. Germline-derived CDR1 and CDR2 are SGHRS and YFSETQ.

CDR3 sequence (DNA): TGCGCCAGCAGCTTGGATAGTGGGGCCGAGCAGTACGTC. Translation gives CASSLDSGAEQYV. The chain carries TRBV5-1 and TRBJ2-7; weak D call: TRBD1 (5 bases). This CDR3 has 13 residues. Looked up from germline, CDR1 is SGHRS and CDR2 is YFSETQ. V shed 0 bases and J shed 6 bases, with 10 bases lying between them.

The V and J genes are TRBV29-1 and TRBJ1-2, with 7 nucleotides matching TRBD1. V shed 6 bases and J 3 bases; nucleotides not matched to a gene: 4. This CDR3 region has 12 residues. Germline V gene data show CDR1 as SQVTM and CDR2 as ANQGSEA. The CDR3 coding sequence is TGCAGCGTAACGACAGGGTACTATGGCTACACCTTC. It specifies CSVTTGYYGYTF.

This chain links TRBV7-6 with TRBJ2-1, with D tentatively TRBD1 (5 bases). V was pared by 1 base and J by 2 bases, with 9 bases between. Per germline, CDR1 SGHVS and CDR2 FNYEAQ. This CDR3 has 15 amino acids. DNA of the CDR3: TGTGCCAGCAGCTTAGACCAAGGGGCCTACAATGAGCAGTTCTTC. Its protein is CASSLDQGAYNEQFF. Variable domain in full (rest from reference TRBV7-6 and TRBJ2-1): GAGVSQSPRYKVTKRGQDVALRCDPISGHVSLYWYRQALGQGPEFLTYFNYEAQQDKSGLPNDRFSAERPEGSISTLTIQRTEQRDSAMYRCASSLDQGAYNEQFFGPGTRLTVL.

CDR3 sequence (DNA): TGTGCCAGCAGCAAATCCCCCGGCTCCGGAAACACCATATATTTT. It is translated as CASSKSPGSGNTIYF. The chain carries TRBV21-1 and TRBJ1-3. TRBV21-1 is shown as a pseudogene. This CDR3 comprises 15 residues.

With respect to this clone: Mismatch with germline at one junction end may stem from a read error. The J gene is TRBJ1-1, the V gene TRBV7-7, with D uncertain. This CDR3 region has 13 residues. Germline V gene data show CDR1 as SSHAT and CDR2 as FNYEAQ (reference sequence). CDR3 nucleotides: TGTGCTAGCAGCCGAGAATACAACACTGAAGCTTTCTTT. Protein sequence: CASSREYNTEAFF.

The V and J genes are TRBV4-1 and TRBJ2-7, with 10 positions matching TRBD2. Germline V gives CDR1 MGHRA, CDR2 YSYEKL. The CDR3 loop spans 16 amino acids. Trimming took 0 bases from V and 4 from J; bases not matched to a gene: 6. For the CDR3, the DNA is TGCGCCAGCAGCCAAGATTGGACTAGCGGATTTTACGAGCAGTACTTC. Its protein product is CASSQDWTSGFYEQYF.

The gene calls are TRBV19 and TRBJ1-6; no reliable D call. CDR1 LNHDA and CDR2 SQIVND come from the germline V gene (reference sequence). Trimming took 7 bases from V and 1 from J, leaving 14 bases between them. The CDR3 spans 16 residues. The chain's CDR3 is CASNVGGRSYNSPLHF. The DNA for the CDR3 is TGTGCCAGTAATGTTGGAGGTCGGTCCTATAATTCACCCCTCCACTTT.

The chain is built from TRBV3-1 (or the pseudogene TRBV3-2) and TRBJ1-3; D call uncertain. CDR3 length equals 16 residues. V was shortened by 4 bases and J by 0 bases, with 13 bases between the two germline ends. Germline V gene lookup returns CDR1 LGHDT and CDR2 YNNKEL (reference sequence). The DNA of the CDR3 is TGTGCCAGCAGCCCGGTTTCAGTGAGCTCTGGAAACACCATATATTTT. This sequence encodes CASSPVSVSSGNTIYF.

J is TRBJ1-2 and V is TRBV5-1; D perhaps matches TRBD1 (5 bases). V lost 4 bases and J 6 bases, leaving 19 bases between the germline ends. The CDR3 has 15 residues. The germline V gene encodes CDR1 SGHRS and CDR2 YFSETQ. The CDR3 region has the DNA TGCGCCAGCAGCCTGATTGGGGACGGGACCGATGGCTACACCTTC. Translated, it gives CASSLIGDGTDGYTF.

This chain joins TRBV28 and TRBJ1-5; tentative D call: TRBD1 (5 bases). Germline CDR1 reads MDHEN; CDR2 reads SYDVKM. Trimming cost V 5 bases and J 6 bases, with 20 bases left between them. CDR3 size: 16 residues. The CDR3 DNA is TGTGCCAGCAGTGACCCTCGGGGCGGGGGACGTCAGCCCCAGCATTTT. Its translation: CASSDPRGGGRQPQHF.

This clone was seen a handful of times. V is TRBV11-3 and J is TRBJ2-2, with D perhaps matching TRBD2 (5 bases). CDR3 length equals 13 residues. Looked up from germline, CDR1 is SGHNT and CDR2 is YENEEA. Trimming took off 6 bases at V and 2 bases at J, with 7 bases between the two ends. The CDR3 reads CASRRENTGELFF. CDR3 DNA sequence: TGTGCCAGCAGGAGGGAAAACACCGGGGAGCTGTTTTTT.

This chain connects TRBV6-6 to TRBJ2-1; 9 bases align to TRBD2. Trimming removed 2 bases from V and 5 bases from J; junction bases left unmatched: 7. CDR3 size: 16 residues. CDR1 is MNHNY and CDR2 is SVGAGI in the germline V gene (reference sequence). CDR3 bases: TGTGCCAGCAGTTACCCCGGACTAGCGAGTGACAATGAGCAGTTCTTC. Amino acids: CASSYPGLASDNEQFF.

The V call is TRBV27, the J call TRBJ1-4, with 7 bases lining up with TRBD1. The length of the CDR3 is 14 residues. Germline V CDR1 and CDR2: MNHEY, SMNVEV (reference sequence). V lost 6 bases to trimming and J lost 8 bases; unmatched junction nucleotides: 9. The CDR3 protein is CASRNYRGGEKLFF. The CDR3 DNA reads TGTGCCAGCAGGAATTACAGGGGAGGCGAAAAACTGTTTTTT. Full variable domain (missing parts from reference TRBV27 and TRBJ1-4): EAQVTQNPRYLITVTGKKLTVTCSQNMNHEYMSWYRQDPGLGLRQIYYSMNVEVTDKGDVPEGYKVSRKEKRNFPLILESPSPNQTSLYFCASRNYRGGEKLFFGSGTQLSVL.

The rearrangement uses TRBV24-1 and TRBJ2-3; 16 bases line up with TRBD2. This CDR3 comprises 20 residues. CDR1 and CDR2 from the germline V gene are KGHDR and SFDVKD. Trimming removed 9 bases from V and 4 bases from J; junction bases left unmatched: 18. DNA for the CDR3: TGTGCCACCTCGAAGCAACAGGGACTAGCGGGGGGGCAGAATCCAGATACGCAGTATTTT. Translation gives CATSKQQGLAGGQNPDTQYF.